The clone carrying this T cell receptor beta chain showed up just once. Vbeta (60) and Jbeta (13) primers were used in the PCR. The method was immunoSEQ multiplex PCR; TCRdb's version includes in-frame clones alone and lacks a portion of them. Of approximately 160,000 clones in the sample, 78% were seen once. The entry originates in a study of cytomegalovirus exposure and HLA in healthy donors. This CDR3 has 12 residues. Trimming stripped 3 bases from V and 8 bases from J, with 10 bases between. Germline values: CDR1 SEHNR, CDR2 FQNEAQ (reference sequence). The sequencing sample was made of PBMCs. V gene TRBV7-9 combines with J gene TRBJ1-2; a weak D match, TRBD1 (6 bases). The sequence was collected from a woman aged 45-60 years in good health and CMV-seropositive. CDR3 amino acids: CASSLGGRGYTF. CDR3 coding DNA: TGTGCCAGCAGCTTGGGGGGGCGGGGCTACACCTTC.